This T cell receptor (beta chain) was identified in a study of CD8+ T cells in alopecia areata. Whole-study findings and limits: Many expanded lesional clones persisted during tofacitinib (in both scalp and blood). The study found higher clonality in lesional than normal scalp, especially in alopecia totalis/universalis.

Indicated treatment: oral pan-JAK inhibitor, 5-10 mg twice daily. Alopecia areata patients had lesional scalp punch biopsies and peripheral blood taken from them. Extracted from the samples, RNA was reverse transcribed into cDNA to serve as the sequencing template. Measured with immunoSEQ multiplex PCR; TCRdb has only the in-frame clones, and not every one. The data hold over 100,000 clones, with 50% to 75% observed a single time. Germline V lookup: CDR1 MGHRA, CDR2 YSYEKL. The germline V and J ends were trimmed by 0 bases and 0 bases, with 6 bases remaining between them. The CDR3 has 15 residues. About this clone: Its antigen is not identified.

This receptor was obtained from a human donor with alopecia areata. This chain links TRBV4-1 with TRBJ1-5; no reliable D call. The material was CD8+ T cells sorted from blood, obtained at week 24, from a patient treated with tofacitinib. The CDR3 protein is CASSQEFDSNQPQHF. The CDR3 DNA reads as TGCGCCAGCAGCCAAGAATTCGATAGCAATCAGCCCCAGCATTTT.